One and the same sample provided the 3 T cell receptor beta chains below, sequenced in a study of shared clonotypes between healthy human individuals. Assay used: immunoSEQ multiplex PCR; TCRdb lists only in-frame clones, some missing. Among about 360,000 clones, 70% to 75% were seen once, and the ten largest hold less than 11%. The sample consisted of memory CD4+ T cells sorted from blood. Stated subset: CD45RA-negative fraction. Every receptor here comes from a man aged 25 to 45 in good health.

This clone occurred many times. The chain is built from TRBV5-6 and TRBJ2-7, with TRBD2 matching 11 bases. Germline CDR1 is SGHDT and CDR2 is YYEEEE. The CDR3 sequence is 17 residues long. V lost 1 base to trimming and J lost 1 base; unmatched junction nucleotides: 7. The CDR3 here is CASSLTPLAGVSYEQYF. CDR3 DNA: TGTGCCAGCAGCTTGACCCCACTAGCGGGAGTTTCCTACGAGCAGTACTTC.

The chain couples TRBV7-6 to TRBJ2-5, with D possibly matching TRBD1 (5 bases). V lost 5 bases and J 2 bases, leaving 12 bases between the germline ends. The CDR3 has 14 residues. Germline CDR1 and CDR2: SGHVS and FNYEAQ. In DNA, the CDR3 is TGTGCCAGCAGCCAGCTGACAGAGCAAGAGACCCAGTACTTC. This codes for CASSQLTEQETQYF.

This clone was seen repeatedly, ten times or more. In DNA, the CDR3 is TGTGCCAGTAGTCCCATGGGACTAGCGGGGGGCCGGGACAATGAGCAGTTCTTC. As protein: CASSPMGLAGGRDNEQFF. The gene calls are TRBV19 and TRBJ2-1, with 15 bases lining up with TRBD2. Germline loops: CDR1 LNHDA, CDR2 SQIVND (reference sequence). The CDR3 spans 18 residues. V lost 5 bases, J lost 5 bases, and 10 bases stayed unmatched.